This T cell receptor (beta chain) was retrieved from a study of blood T cell repertoires in COVID-19. Study details: PBMCs, B-cell-depleted T cells, or T cells were the source of the cDNA or gDNA that made up the material.

Data came from immunoSEQ multiplex PCR; TCRdb stores just in-frame clones and leaves some out. The sample contains some 30,000 clones, about 83% of which appear only once. This CDR3 has 14 amino acids. Per germline, CDR1 KGHSH and CDR2 LQKENI. Trimming took 6 bases from V and 7 from J; bases not matched to a gene: 8. The sequence was collected from a man between 70 and 80 years old with active COVID-19. V gene TRBV18 combines with J gene TRBJ1-5; 8 bases are shared with TRBD1. The specimen was peripheral blood. CDR3 nucleotides: TGTGCCAGCTCCCCGGACAGGGCCATACAGCCCCAGCATTTT. Its translation is CASSPDRAIQPQHF.